This T cell receptor beta chain stems from a study of cytomegalovirus exposure and HLA in healthy donors. The PCR employed 60 Vbeta primers together with 13 Jbeta primers. Sequenced by immunoSEQ multiplex PCR; TCRdb stores in-frame clones only, minus some. The repertoire includes roughly 160,000 clones, 70% to 90% of them detected once, and roughly 8.8% sits in the top ten. Sequencing used PBMCs. The receptor set was obtained from a man younger than 35 in good health and CMV-seropositive.

The V gene is TRBV5-1, the J gene TRBJ2-2; 8 bases are shared with TRBD2. Looked up from germline, CDR1 is SGHRS and CDR2 is YFSETQ. V lost 2 bases and J lost 4; bases outside the gene matches: 1. The CDR3 has 14 amino acids. The CDR3 loop is CASSFSGGTGELFF. CDR3 nucleotides: TGCGCCAGCAGCTTCAGCGGGGGCACCGGGGAGCTGTTTTTT.